What follows are 5 T cell receptor beta chains derived from one specimen sequenced in a study of blood T cells in healthy people across ages. Using a J-beta primer mix together with a sample-barcoded 5' primer, a second PCR was run for roughly 7 to 11 cycles. MiXCR, run by TCRdb on the 5' RACE reads, gives a single entry per CDR3 protein. The repertoire holds around 1,900,000 distinct CDR3 sequences, about two fifths seen once, with 20% to 25% in the top ten. Sample: blood. These receptors originate from a human donor in good health.

This clonotype was counted a few times. The chain has TRBV10-3 and TRBJ2-7, with D perhaps matching TRBD1 (5 bases). In germline, CDR1 is ENHRY, CDR2 SYGVKD. The V and J ends lost 0 bases and 3 bases respectively, with 9 bases between them. The CDR3 is 14 residues long. CDR3 residues: CAISESTEYYEQYF. CDR3 coding DNA: TGTGCCATCAGTGAGTCGACAGAGTACTACGAGCAGTACTTC.

This clonotype was recorded a few times. This chain connects TRBV20-1 to TRBJ2-1; unclear D gene. The CDR3 contains 12 residues. V was pared by 6 bases and J by 6 bases, with 12 bases between. Germline assignment: CDR1 DFQATT and CDR2 SNEGSKA (reference sequence). The CDR3: CSAPDPPNEQFF. The CDR3 DNA sequence: TGCAGTGCCCCGGACCCACCCAATGAGCAGTTCTTC.

The rearrangement uses TRBV6-2 or TRBV6-3 and TRBJ2-4; perhaps TRBD1 as D (7 bases). The assigned J gene may be wrong: the sequence end matches TRBJ2-7 better. Germline V lookup: CDR1 MNHEY, CDR2 SVGEGT. This CDR3 comprises 17 residues. CDR3 sequence reads: CASSPMSAGQLLYEQYF. The CDR3 nucleotides are TGTGCCAGCAGTCCTATGTCGGCGGGACAGCTACTATACGAGCAGTACTTC.

Many counts were recorded for this clonotype. This chain uses TRBV12-3 or TRBV12-4 with TRBJ1-6; unclear D gene. CDR3 length: 14 residues. Trimming stripped 1 base from V and 4 bases from J, with 5 bases between. The CDR3 DNA sequence: TGTGCCAGCAGTTTAGGGCAATATAATTCACCCCTCCACTTT. Protein: CASSLGQYNSPLHF.

This clonotype was observed a few times. This chain uses TRBV12-3 or TRBV12-4 with TRBJ1-2, with 7 bases that match TRBD1. The CDR3 covers 14 residues. V lost 3 bases, J lost 8 bases, and 9 bases stayed unmatched. CDR3 DNA sequence: TGTGCCAGCAGTTTTGGCAGGGGGGGTGTCGGCTACACCTTC. It translates to CASSFGRGGVGYTF.